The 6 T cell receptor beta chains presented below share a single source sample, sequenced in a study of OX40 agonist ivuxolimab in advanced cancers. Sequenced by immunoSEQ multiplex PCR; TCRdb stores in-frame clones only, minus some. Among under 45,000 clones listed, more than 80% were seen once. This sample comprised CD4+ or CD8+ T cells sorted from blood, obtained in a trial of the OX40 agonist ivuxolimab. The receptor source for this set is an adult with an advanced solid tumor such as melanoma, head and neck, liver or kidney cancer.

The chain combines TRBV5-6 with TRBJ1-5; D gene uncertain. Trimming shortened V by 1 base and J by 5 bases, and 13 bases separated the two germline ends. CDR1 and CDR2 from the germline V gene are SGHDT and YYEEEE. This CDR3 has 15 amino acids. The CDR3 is CASSLLGFTDQPQHF. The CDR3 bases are TGTGCCAGCAGCTTGCTGGGCTTTACTGATCAGCCCCAGCATTTT.

The CDR3 protein is CATTLAGGTYNEQFF. DNA for the CDR3: TGTGCCACGACTTTAGCGGGGGGGACCTACAATGAGCAGTTCTTC. The chain recombines TRBV10-3 with TRBJ2-1, with 11 bases matching TRBD2. From germline, CDR1 is ENHRY and CDR2 SYGVKD. With 10 bases clipped from V and 2 bases from J, the junction kept 7 bases outside the gene matches. This CDR3 comprises 15 residues.

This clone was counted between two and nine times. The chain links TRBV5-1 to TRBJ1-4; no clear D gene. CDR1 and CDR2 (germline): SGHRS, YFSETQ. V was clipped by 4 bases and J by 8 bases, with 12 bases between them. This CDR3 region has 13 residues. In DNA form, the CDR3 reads TGCGCCAGCAGCGTCGGACTGGAGGAAAAACTGTTTTTT. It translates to CASSVGLEEKLFF.

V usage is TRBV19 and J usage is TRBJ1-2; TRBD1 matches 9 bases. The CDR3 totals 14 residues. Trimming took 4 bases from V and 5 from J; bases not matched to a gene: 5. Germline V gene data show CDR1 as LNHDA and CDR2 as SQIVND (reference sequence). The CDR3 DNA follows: TGTGCCAGTAGTACGTCGACAGGGGGGTATGGCTACACCTTC. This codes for CASSTSTGGYGYTF.

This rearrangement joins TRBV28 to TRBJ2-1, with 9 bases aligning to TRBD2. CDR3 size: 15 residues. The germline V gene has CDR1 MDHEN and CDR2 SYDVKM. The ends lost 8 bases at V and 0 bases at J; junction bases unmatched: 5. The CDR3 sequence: CASRGGASSYNEQFF. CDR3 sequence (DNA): TGTGCCAGCCGCGGGGGGGCCAGCTCCTACAATGAGCAGTTCTTC.

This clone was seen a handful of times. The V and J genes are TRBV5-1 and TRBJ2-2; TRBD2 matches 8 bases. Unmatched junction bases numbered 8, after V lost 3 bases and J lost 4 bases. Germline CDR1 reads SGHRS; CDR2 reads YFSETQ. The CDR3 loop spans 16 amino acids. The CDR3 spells CASSSPGGGGTGELFF. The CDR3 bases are TGCGCCAGCAGCTCCCCCGGGGGGGGCGGCACCGGGGAGCTGTTTTTT.